Listed below are T cell receptor beta chains from one sample, sequenced in a study of T cell responses to AZD1222 COVID-19 vaccine. The protocol was immunoSEQ multiplex PCR, while the TCRdb copy is restricted to in-frame clones and leaves out a portion. The data hold around 120,000 clones, with 80% to 90% observed a single time. The sample consisted of peripheral blood, taken on day 0 of MenACWY control vaccination. Receptors originate from an adult in good health. Both conserved end residues are part of each CDR3. A D gene is named only where the DNA matches it firmly. The size of a clone is reported for some rows only, either as once, few or many, or as a class for expanded clones.

d_gene	j_gene	abundance	v_gene	CDR3nt	CDR3aa
.	TRBJ1-2	.	TRBV18	TGTGCCAGCTCAAACGTAAGGGACGGATATGGCTACACCTTC	CASSNVRDGYGYTF
.	TRBJ1-6	.	TRBV7-9	TGTGCCAGCAGCTTACGAGGGTTCGAATCACCCCTCCACTTT	CASSLRGFESPLHF
TRBD2	TRBJ2-3	.	TRBV15	TGTGCCACCAGCAGAGGAACTAGCGGGGGAGATACGCAGTATTTT	CATSRGTSGGDTQYF
TRBD2	TRBJ2-3	.	TRBV6-2/TRBV6-3	TGTGCCAGCAGTTGGGTCCCCTTTAGCGGGGAGAGCACAGATACGCAGTATTTT	CASSWVPFSGESTDTQYF
.	TRBJ2-7	.	TRBV21-1	TGTGCCAGCAGCAAAGGGGGATCGGTCTTGACCTACGAGCAGTACTTC	CASSKGGSVLTYEQYF
.	TRBJ1-2	.	TRBV19	TGTGCCAGTAGTTCTTACGACACCGCTAACTATGGCTACACCTTC	CASSSYDTANYGYTF
TRBD1	TRBJ1-2	.	TRBV5-1	TGCGCCAGCAGACCCCCACCGGGACAGGGGAACTATGGCTACACCTTC	CASRPPPGQGNYGYTF
.	TRBJ2-2	few	TRBV23-1	TGCGCCAGCAGTCAATCAATCGTCCCAAACACCGGGGAGCTGTTTTTT	CASSQSIVPNTGELFF
.	TRBJ1-2	.	TRBV7-2	TGTGCCAGCAGCTTAGCAGGGGGGGGCGGCGGCTACACCTTC	CASSLAGGGGGYTF
.	TRBJ2-1	.	TRBV5-1	TGCGCCAGCAGCTACCCCAGGGGCACCTACAATGAGCAGTTCTTC	CASSYPRGTYNEQFF
.	TRBJ2-7	once	TRBV5-6	TGTGCCAGCAGACATCGACAGTCCTCCTACGAGCAGTACTTC	CASRHRQSSYEQYF
.	TRBJ1-2	.	TRBV19	TGTGCCAGTAGTATGACTAACTATGGCTACACCTTC	CASSMTNYGYTF
TRBD1	TRBJ1-1	.	TRBV2	TGTGCCAGCAGTGAAGCGCGCCGACAGGGAAGTCTCACTGAAGCTTTCTTT	CASSEARRQGSLTEAFF
.	TRBJ1-2	.	TRBV5-1	TGCGCCAGCAGACCCACGACAGGCGCGAAGAGTGGCTACACCTTC	CASRPTTGAKSGYTF
.	TRBJ2-7	.	TRBV7-8	TGTGCCAGCAAGCGACAGGCCAGCGTCGACGAGCAGTACTTC	CASKRQASVDEQYF